This T cell receptor beta chain was retrieved from a study of vaccination and CD4 T cells after COVID-19. Treatment indicated: roughly 11-day PBMC culture with coronavirus spike peptide pools or control peptides (ViraFEST assay). An Oncomine TCR Beta short-read assay was used to sequence the DNA from cultured CD4+ T cells. MiXCR was run by TCRdb on the PCR reads, yielding one entry per CDR3 protein. The table has about 19,000 distinct CDR3 sequences, about 52% seen once. Concerning this clonotype itself: Its antigen is unidentified.

Germline CDR1 and CDR2: SEHNR and FQNEAQ (reference sequence). This CDR3 comprises 15 residues. V was clipped by 5 bases and J by 2 bases, with 12 bases between them. This clonotype originated in a human donor who had recovered from COVID-19. The rearrangement joins TRBV7-9 to TRBJ2-2; D is uncertain. Sequencing was performed on CD4+ T cells from blood, cultured in vitro. The chain's CDR3 is CASSRVGINTGELFF. CDR3 DNA: TGTGCCAGCAGCCGCGTAGGGATAAACACCGGGGAGCTGTTTTTT.